A selection of T cell receptor beta chains follows, all from one sample in a study of blood T cell repertoires in COVID-19. Repertoires were generated with immunoSEQ multiplex PCR, while TCRdb's copy carries only in-frame clones and drops some. The sample yields some 220,000 clones, more than 80% seen once. The source material was PBMCs or T cells enriched from blood (not recorded which). These receptors were obtained from a woman in her late teens or twenties in a cohort exposed to, infected with or recovered from COVID-19 (not recorded which). Each CDR3 is given with its conserved first and last residue. A D gene is named only where the DNA matches it firmly. A clone size is listed for some rows: how often the clone was seen (once, few, many), or a class if it is expanded.

d_call j_call clone_size v_call cdr3_aa cdr3_nt
- TRBJ1-2 - TRBV28 CASSLTGNYGYTF TGTGCCAGCAGTTTGACAGGAAACTATGGCTACACCTTC
TRBD2 TRBJ2-7 - TRBV3-1/TRBV3-2 CASSRWTSGSREQYF TGTGCCAGCAGCCGCTGGACTAGCGGGAGTCGGGAGCAGTACTTC
TRBD2 TRBJ2-3 - TRBV5-4 CASSKGLAGVFTDTQYF TGTGCCAGCAGCAAAGGACTAGCGGGGGTCTTCACAGATACGCAGTATTTT
- TRBJ1-6 - TRBV11-2 CASRALSSYNSPLHF TGTGCCAGCAGAGCCTTAAGCTCCTATAATTCACCCCTCCACTTT
TRBD1 TRBJ1-1 once TRBV14 CASSQGDRGGDTEAFF TGTGCCAGCAGCCAAGGAGACAGGGGAGGGGACACTGAAGCTTTCTTT
TRBD1 TRBJ2-2 - TRBV5-1 CASSWRTGVNTGELFF TGCGCCAGCAGCTGGCGGACAGGGGTGAACACCGGGGAGCTGTTTTTT
- TRBJ2-1 few TRBV11-3 CASSARGLAASSYNEQFF TGTGCCAGCAGCGCCCGGGGGCTAGCGGCCAGCTCCTACAATGAGCAGTTCTTC
- TRBJ2-5 - TRBV9 CASSLGTEQETQYF TGTGCCAGCAGCCTAGGGACTGAGCAAGAGACCCAGTACTTC
TRBD1 TRBJ1-4 - TRBV29-1 CSVAGGTVREKLFF TGCAGCGTTGCCGGCGGGACAGTGCGGGAAAAACTGTTTTTT
TRBD1 TRBJ1-5 - TRBV10-3 CAIRGTGSGQPQHF TGTGCCATCAGAGGGACAGGGTCCGGCCAGCCCCAGCATTTT
- TRBJ1-5 - TRBV10-3 CAISGQDNQPQHF TGTGCCATCAGTGGACAGGACAATCAGCCCCAGCATTTT
- TRBJ1-2 - TRBV2 CASRTPGSGYTF TGTGCCAGCAGGACCCCAGGGTCTGGCTACACCTTC
- TRBJ2-7 - TRBV4-1 CASSQGGTYEQYF TGCGCCAGCAGCCAAGGAGGGACCTACGAGCAGTACTTC
TRBD1 TRBJ1-2 - TRBV9 CASSAVDRVDNYGYTF TGTGCCAGCAGCGCGGTCGACAGGGTCGATAACTATGGCTACACCTTC
TRBD1 TRBJ2-2 once TRBV11-3 CASSSRTPGQLKTGELFF TGTGCCAGCAGCTCTAGGACCCCGGGACAGTTAAAGACCGGGGAGCTGTTTTTT
- TRBJ2-6 - TRBV27 CASGTPSSGANVLTF TGTGCCAGTGGGACACCCTCCTCTGGGGCCAACGTCCTGACTTTC
- TRBJ1-2 - TRBV12-3/TRBV12-4 CASSTLLSPTYTF TGTGCCAGCAGTACTCTACTGAGCCCCACCTACACCTTC
- TRBJ1-1 - TRBV12-3/TRBV12-4 CASSLQITEAFF TGTGCCAGCAGTTTGCAGATTACTGAAGCTTTCTTT
- TRBJ1-2 - TRBV6-5 CASSYAHRSGYTF TGTGCCAGCAGTTACGCGCATCGAAGTGGCTACACCTTC
- TRBJ2-5 - TRBV9 CASSVADNRETQYF TGTGCCAGCAGCGTAGCGGACAACCGAGAGACCCAGTACTTC
- TRBJ1-5 - TRBV19 CASSMVVGQPQHF TGTGCCAGTAGTATGGTTGTCGGTCAGCCCCAGCATTTT
TRBD2 TRBJ2-1 - TRBV7-9 CASSALTSGYEQFF TGTGCCAGCAGCGCACTAACTAGCGGGTATGAGCAGTTCTTC
- TRBJ2-7 - TRBV7-9 CASSPRTGDYYEQYF TGTGCCAGCAGCCCCCGGACGGGGGATTACTACGAGCAGTACTTC
- TRBJ2-7 - TRBV18 CASSLSSAQTTYRFYEQYF TGTGCCAGCTCCCTCTCTTCGGCACAGACGACATATCGATTCTACGAGCAGTACTTC
TRBD1 TRBJ2-5 - TRBV7-2 CASSLEGTGYGTQYF TGTGCCAGCAGCTTAGAGGGGACAGGTTACGGGACCCAGTACTTC
- TRBJ1-2 few TRBV27 CASRTTGNYGYTF TGTGCCAGCCGCACTACAGGGAACTATGGCTACACCTTC
TRBD1 TRBJ1-3 - TRBV3-1/TRBV3-2 CASSQDPGTAFSGNTIYF TGTGCCAGCAGCCAAGATCCTGGGACAGCTTTCTCTGGAAACACCATATATTTT
- TRBJ1-5 - TRBV19 CASSIEEGLQPQHF TGTGCCAGTAGTATAGAGGAGGGTTTGCAGCCCCAGCATTTT
- TRBJ1-4 - TRBV28 CASSRDRIGLFF TGTGCCAGCAGCCGGGATAGGATTGGACTGTTTTTT
- TRBJ2-1 - TRBV4-1 CASSQVAVVEQFF TGCGCCAGCAGCCAAGTAGCCGTGGTTGAGCAGTTCTTC
- TRBJ2-2 - TRBV13 CASSIGLRNTGELFF TGTGCCAGCAGCATTGGACTTAGGAACACCGGGGAGCTGTTTTTT
TRBD1 TRBJ1-1 - TRBV19 CASSIPGTGALNTEAFF TGTGCCAGTAGTATTCCGGGGACAGGGGCCCTGAACACTGAAGCTTTCTTT
- TRBJ2-2 once TRBV5-8 CASREGTSNTGELFF TGTGCCAGCAGGGAAGGGACATCGAACACCGGGGAGCTGTTTTTT
- TRBJ1-1 - TRBV12-3/TRBV12-4 CASSSQTGSEAFF TGTGCCAGCAGTTCCCAGACAGGTAGTGAGGCTTTCTTT
TRBD1 TRBJ1-1 once TRBV19 CASSAGQTNTEAFF TGTGCCAGTAGTGCGGGACAGACGAACACTGAAGCTTTCTTT
TRBD1 TRBJ1-1 - TRBV2 CASSPTPGTGGTEAFF TGTGCCAGCAGCCCTACTCCCGGGACAGGGGGAACTGAAGCTTTCTTT
TRBD1 TRBJ1-2 - TRBV2 CASSDDRGSYTF TGTGCCAGCAGTGACGACAGGGGTAGCTACACCTTC
- TRBJ1-1 - TRBV11-1 CASGSTGSTEAFF TGTGCCAGCGGATCAACAGGGTCCACTGAAGCTTTCTTT
TRBD2 TRBJ2-1 - TRBV7-2 CASSLGVSGGNEQFF TGTGCCAGCAGCTTAGGGGTTAGCGGGGGGAATGAGCAGTTCTTC
TRBD2 TRBJ2-3 once TRBV19 CASSISSSGGLLTDTQYF TGTGCCAGTAGTATATCATCTAGCGGGGGCCTACTCACAGATACGCAGTATTTT
- TRBJ1-2 - TRBV29-1 CSVFDSLIYGYTF TGCAGCGTTTTTGACAGTCTCATTTATGGCTACACCTTC
- TRBJ1-2 - TRBV28 CASSSGGEVGDGYTF TGTGCCAGCAGCTCAGGAGGGGAGGTCGGGGATGGCTACACCTTC
TRBD1 TRBJ2-1 once TRBV4-2 CASSQPLGQGVHNEQFF TGTGCCAGCAGCCAACCACTCGGACAGGGGGTCCACAATGAGCAGTTCTTC
- TRBJ1-1 few TRBV9 CASSGQGNTEAFF TGTGCCAGCAGCGGGCAGGGTAACACTGAAGCTTTCTTT
- TRBJ1-3 few TRBV5-1 CASSPAPGGNTIYF TGCGCCAGCAGCCCGGCACCAGGTGGAAACACCATATATTTT
TRBD2 TRBJ2-3 - TRBV5-1 CASSQGLAGAPAVTDTQYF TGCGCCAGCAGCCAAGGACTAGCGGGAGCCCCCGCAGTCACAGATACGCAGTATTTT
TRBD1 TRBJ1-2 - TRBV19 CASREQGTTNYGYTF TGTGCCAGTAGGGAACAGGGGACCACCAACTATGGCTACACCTTC
- TRBJ1-4 few TRBV6-2/TRBV6-3 CASSYFAATNEKLFF TGTGCCAGCAGTTACTTTGCAGCAACTAATGAAAAACTGTTTTTT
- TRBJ1-1 - TRBV5-1 CASSPDSWNTEAFF TGCGCCAGCAGCCCGGACAGTTGGAACACTGAAGCTTTCTTT
- TRBJ1-4 - TRBV9 CASSPDFATNEKLFF TGTGCCAGCAGCCCCGACTTTGCAACTAATGAAAAACTGTTTTTT
- TRBJ1-1 - TRBV5-1 CASSKDIMNTEAFF TGCGCCAGCAGCAAGGACATAATGAACACTGAAGCTTTCTTT
- TRBJ1-2 - TRBV25-1 CASSEETYGYTF TGTGCCAGCAGTGAGGAGACCTATGGCTACACCTTC
TRBD2 TRBJ2-7 - TRBV19 CASRRGSGSHEQYF TGTGCCAGTAGACGGGGTAGCGGGAGTCACGAGCAGTACTTC